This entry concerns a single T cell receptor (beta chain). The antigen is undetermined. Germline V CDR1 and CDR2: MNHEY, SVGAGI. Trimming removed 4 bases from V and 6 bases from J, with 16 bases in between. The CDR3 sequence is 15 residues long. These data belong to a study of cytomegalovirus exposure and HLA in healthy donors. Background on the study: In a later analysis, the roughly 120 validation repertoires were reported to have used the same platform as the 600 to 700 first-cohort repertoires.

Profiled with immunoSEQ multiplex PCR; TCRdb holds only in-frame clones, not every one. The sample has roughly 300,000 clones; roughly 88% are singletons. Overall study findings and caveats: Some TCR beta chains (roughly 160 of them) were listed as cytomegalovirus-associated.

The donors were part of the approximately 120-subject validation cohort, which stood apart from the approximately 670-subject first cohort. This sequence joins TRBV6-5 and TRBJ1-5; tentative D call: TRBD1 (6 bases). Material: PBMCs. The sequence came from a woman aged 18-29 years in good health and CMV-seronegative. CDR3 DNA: TGTGCCAGCAGTTCCCTGGGGGGGCGAGGTCAGCCCCAGCATTTT. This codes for CASSSLGGRGQPQHF.